Reported below is one T cell receptor (beta chain). From germline, CDR1 is MNHNY and CDR2 SVGAGI (reference sequence). The CDR3 runs to 14 residues. V was pared by 6 bases and J by 8 bases, with 17 bases between. The data were obtained in a study of blood T cell repertoires in COVID-19. Study-level information: Samples taken during acute and convalescent COVID-19 were collected in the United States, Italy and Spain.

Authors' processing steps: Nucleated cell number was recorded as an estimate derived from reference gene primer amplification. The table came from immunoSEQ multiplex PCR; TCRdb's copy has only in-frame clones and leaves some out. V and J calls and clone size follow that table, whereas D and trimming were derived from the DNA. The sample records 250,000 to 400,000 clones, roughly 85% being singletons. The chain employs TRBV6-6 and TRBJ2-1; D not certain. Sequenced material: PBMCs or T cells enriched from blood (not recorded which). The sequence derives from a woman aged 30 to 39 who had been exposed to COVID-19. This chain's CDR3 is CASRYSEISHEQFF. The CDR3 DNA is TGTGCCAGCAGGTATTCCGAGATCTCACATGAGCAGTTCTTC.